The TCR beta chain described here comes from a study of blood T cell repertoires in COVID-19. About the study: Samples taken during acute and convalescent COVID-19 were collected in the United States, Italy and Spain. PBMCs, B-cell-depleted T cells, or T cells provided the cDNA or gDNA that made up the material.

Participants, roughly 18 to 89 years old, spanned fewer than 25 US areas. Two consecutive negative NP/OP PCR tests, clearance, or resolved symptoms defined Cohort 3 recovery. A single count supports this clone. The repertoire was sequenced with immunoSEQ multiplex PCR; TCRdb's copy has only in-frame clones and lacks some. The profile shows about 250,000 clones, roughly nine tenths of them singletons. The CDR3 is 16 residues long. J lost 2 bases, V lost 4 bases, and 4 bases had no gene match. Germline assignment: CDR1 SGHVS and CDR2 FNYEAQ. Sequencing was done on a sample of PBMCs or T cells enriched from blood (not recorded which). This TCR was sampled from a young woman who had recovered from COVID-19. The chain couples TRBV7-6 to TRBJ2-6; 8 bases fit TRBD1. The CDR3 nucleotides are TGTGCCAGCAGCTCCACAGGGGGAGCTGGGGCCAACGTCCTGACTTTC. Its translation: CASSSTGGAGANVLTF.